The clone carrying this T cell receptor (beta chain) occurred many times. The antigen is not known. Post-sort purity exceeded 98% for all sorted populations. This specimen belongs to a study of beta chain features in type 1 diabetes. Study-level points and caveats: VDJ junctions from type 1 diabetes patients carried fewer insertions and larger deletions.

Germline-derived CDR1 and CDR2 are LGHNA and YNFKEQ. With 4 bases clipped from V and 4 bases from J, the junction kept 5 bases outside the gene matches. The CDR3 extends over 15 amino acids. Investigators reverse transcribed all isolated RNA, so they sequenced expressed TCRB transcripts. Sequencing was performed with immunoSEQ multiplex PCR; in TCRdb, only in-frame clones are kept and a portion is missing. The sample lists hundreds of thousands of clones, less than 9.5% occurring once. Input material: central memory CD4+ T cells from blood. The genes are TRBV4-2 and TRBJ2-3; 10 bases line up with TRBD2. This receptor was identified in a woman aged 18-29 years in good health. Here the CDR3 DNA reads TGTGCCAGCAGCCTTGCTAGCGGGAGCCCAGATACGCAGTATTTT. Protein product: CASSLASGSPDTQYF.